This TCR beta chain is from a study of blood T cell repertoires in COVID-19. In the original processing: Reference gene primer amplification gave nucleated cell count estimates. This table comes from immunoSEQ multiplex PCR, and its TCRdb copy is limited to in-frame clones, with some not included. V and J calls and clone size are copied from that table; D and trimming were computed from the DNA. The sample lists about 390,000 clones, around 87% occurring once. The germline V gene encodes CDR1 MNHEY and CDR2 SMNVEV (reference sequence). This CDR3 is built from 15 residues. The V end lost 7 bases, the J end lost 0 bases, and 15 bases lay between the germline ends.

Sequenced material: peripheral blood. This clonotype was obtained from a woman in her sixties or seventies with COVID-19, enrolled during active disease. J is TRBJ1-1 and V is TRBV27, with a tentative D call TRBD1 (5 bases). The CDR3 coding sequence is TGTGCCAGCATTTCCTGGGGCTCTTTGAACACTGAAGCTTTCTTT. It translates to CASISWGSLNTEAFF.